These T cell receptor beta chains were read from a single sample in a study of neurological immune-mediated disorders. In TCRdb, the 5' RACE reads were re-called with MiXCR into one record per CDR3 protein. The data hold tens of thousands of distinct CDR3 sequences, with 2% to 3% observed a single time. The sequenced material came from PBMCs. These receptors all come from a woman aged 25 to 39 with multiple sclerosis. CDR3s include the opening cysteine and the closing phenylalanine or tryptophan. D genes are given only for firm matches.

TRBV3-1,TRBJ1-4,NA,CASSQDMEEKLFF
TRBV20-1,TRBJ2-1,NA,CSAIRLRGSSYNEQFF
TRBV20-1,TRBJ2-7,NA,CSARDRGTTSYEQYF
TRBV15,TRBJ2-1,TRBD2,CATSRPSGTSESNEQFF
TRBV29-1,TRBJ2-1,NA,CSVDPGDSYNEQFF
TRBV7-2,TRBJ2-7,TRBD2,CASSSGLLSYEQYF
TRBV18,TRBJ2-5,NA,CASSPQQETQYF
TRBV20-1,TRBJ2-1,NA,CSARDGIRNEQFF
TRBV20-1,TRBJ2-7,TRBD2,CSANLNRAGDSPYEQYF
TRBV7-2,TRBJ2-5,NA,CASSPVEGGETQYF
TRBV6-6,TRBJ2-2,NA,CASSYNSWGELFF
TRBV29-1,TRBJ2-1,NA,CSVVAELGNEQFF
TRBV20-1,TRBJ2-1,NA,CSARDHRDGFSGRTYNAQFF
TRBV15,TRBJ1-2,TRBD1,CATSWRREGTGGNGYTF
TRBV2,TRBJ2-2,NA,CASRTVGELFF
TRBV29-1,TRBJ2-5,TRBD2,CSVEELTSGGETQYF
TRBV5-5,TRBJ2-1,NA,CASSPAPLSYNEQFF